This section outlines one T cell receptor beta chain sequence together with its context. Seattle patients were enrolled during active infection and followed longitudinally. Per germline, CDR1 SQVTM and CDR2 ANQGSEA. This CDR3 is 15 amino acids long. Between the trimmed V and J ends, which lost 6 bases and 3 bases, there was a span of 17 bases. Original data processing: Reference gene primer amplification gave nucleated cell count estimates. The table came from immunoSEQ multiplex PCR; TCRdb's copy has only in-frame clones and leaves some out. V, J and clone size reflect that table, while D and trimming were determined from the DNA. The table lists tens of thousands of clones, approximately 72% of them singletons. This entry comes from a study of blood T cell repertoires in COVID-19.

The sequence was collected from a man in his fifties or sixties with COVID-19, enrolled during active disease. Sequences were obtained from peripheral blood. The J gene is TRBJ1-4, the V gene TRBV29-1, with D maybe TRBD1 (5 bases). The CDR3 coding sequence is TGCAGCGTGTTCGGGGGGAGAGGAGCTAATGAAAAACTGTTTTTT. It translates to CSVFGGRGANEKLFF.